This T cell receptor beta chain originates from a study of blood T cells in healthy people across ages (dated by TCRdb to about 2015). Regarding the research as a whole: In model experiments, template switching captured roughly one uniquely barcoded TCR beta cDNA molecule for every two T cells. The study measured age-related changes in TCR beta repertoire diversity using deep sequencing normalized with unique cDNA molecular identifiers. The donors were divided into four age groups: young (average approximately 17 years), middle-aged (roughly 42), aged (around 59) and long-lived (about 79). Using the same blood draw, the study looked at two additional independent replicas of 1 million unique cDNA reads for two donors, one aged 18 to 30 and the other aged 80 or older.

The library relied on 5' RACE. The sequencer listed for this sample is Illumina HiSeq 2500. A second PCR of 7 to 11 cycles was run with a J-beta primer mix and a sample-barcoded 5' primer. A unique molecular identifier was introduced onto each TCR beta cDNA molecule by a template-switch 5' adaptor carrying 12 random nucleotides. At least 2.5 million CDR3-containing paired-end reads were obtained from each sample. All of the RNA was converted into first-strand cDNA using the Mint cDNA synthesis kit, with a TRBC-specific oligonucleotide serving as the primer. Following uracil-DNA glycosylase treatment, all cDNA underwent a first 18-cycle PCR with the universal primers M1SS and BC2_uni_R. The authors' pipeline ran thus. Normalization of each sample was performed by random selection of 1 million high-quality reads, each carrying a distinct molecular identifier. Instead of being binned into consensus sequences, reads that shared molecular identifiers were thrown out. MiTCR, set to a Q25 quality threshold and the strictest error-elimination algorithm, was used for CDR3 identification, clonotype clustering and error correction. Lower-bound total TCR beta diversity was estimated with a nonparametric unseen species model using Euler transformation. TCRdb itself trimmed the public reads at Q25 with fastp, ran MiXCR and retained productive beta chains. CDR3 protein sequences are deduplicated, and each keeps its most common genes and DNA. The V and J calls follow TCRdb's processing rather than the paper's. The sample profile shows about 930,000 distinct CDR3 sequences; roughly 29% of them were found once. About 10% of the sample is in the top ten clones.

A word on this clonotype: Which antigen it targets is not known. No base-level quality is on record; no much larger clone is a single base apart.

Points the paper makes about the study in general: Estimates of total diversity based on one million sequenced T cells were considered lower bounds and underestimates. Because donor CMV infection status was unknown, age-related changes in expanded clonotypes were potentially confounded. Compared with the aged group, more naive CD4+ T cells, fewer expanded clones and increased TCR diversity were shown by the long-lived group, suggesting age selection. Observed TCR beta diversity per million T cells fell roughly linearly with age, and a significant reduction was already apparent by age around 40. A strong correlation was found between observed TCR beta diversity and the percentage of naive T cells measured by flow cytometry. Bulk unsorted PBMC profiling prevented conclusive comparison of naive and antigen-experienced compartments.

The approximately 41 donors, aged about 6 to 95 years, were systemically healthy Caucasian individuals from Russia. Each donor gave roughly 11 milliliters of peripheral blood, drawn into EDTA-treated Vacutainer tubes. Ficoll-Paque density-gradient centrifugation was used to isolate PBMCs, with at least 7 million per sample. Trizol reagent was used to extract total RNA from the PBMCs, yielding at least 6 micrograms per sample. The percentages of naive CD45RAhigh/CD27high T cells were determined by flow cytometry on a PBMC aliquot from every donor. These data were likewise used in another study, on T cells of mothers and their children. As the second publication notes: Donors were nine systemically healthy Caucasian individuals: three mothers and their six children. cDNA synthesis used all of the extracted RNA, with around 1.5 ug of RNA in each 15 ul reaction. In the second PCR, the M1S primer added sample barcodes and 2-4 random nucleotides. Over 8 million TCR beta CDR3 reads came from each mother, compared with 2.5 million to 3.5 million reads from each child. Thymic selection similarly shapes TCR recombination output in related and unrelated pairs, with minor effect from inherited differences. Normalized repertoire overlap in related mother-child pairs was always slightly higher than in unrelated mother-child pairs, but the difference was never significant. Persistent microchimeric T cell clones were not detected, at a sensitivity of approximately 100 clones per million clonotypes. Deep NGS was used in the study to compare the TCR beta repertoires of mothers and children and to look for features that separate related mother-child pairs from unrelated individuals. The mean age was around 40 +/- 4 years for the mothers and approximately 11 +/- 4 years for the children. After adapter ligation was performed with NEBNext reagents, the libraries were sequenced on an Illumina HiSeq 2000 with 100+100 nt paired-end reads. To avoid cross-contamination, the mother libraries and the child libraries were prepared a month apart and sequenced in separate runs. For each donor, somewhere between about 500,000 and 2,000,000 distinct TCR beta clonotypes were identified. Naive TCR beta clonotypes were estimated from low-frequency clonotypes matched to each donor's FACS-determined naive share, without sorting.

The receptor's source is a woman between 40 and 50 years old in good health. Sequenced input: blood.

The DNA sequence reads TGCGCCAGCAGCCAAGTAGCAACGAACACTGAAGCTTTCTTT. This codes for CASSQVATNTEAFF. The chain joins TRBV4-1 to TRBJ1-1; no D gene is confidently identified. According to the germline V gene, CDR1 reads MGHRA and CDR2 reads YSYEKL. Measured from the cysteine to the phenylalanine, the CDR3 is 14 residues long. Left in the record is the CDR3 DNA by itself, 42 bases read in frame from the first base. Trimming takes 1 base from V and 1 base from J, and the germline ends sit 7 bases apart.